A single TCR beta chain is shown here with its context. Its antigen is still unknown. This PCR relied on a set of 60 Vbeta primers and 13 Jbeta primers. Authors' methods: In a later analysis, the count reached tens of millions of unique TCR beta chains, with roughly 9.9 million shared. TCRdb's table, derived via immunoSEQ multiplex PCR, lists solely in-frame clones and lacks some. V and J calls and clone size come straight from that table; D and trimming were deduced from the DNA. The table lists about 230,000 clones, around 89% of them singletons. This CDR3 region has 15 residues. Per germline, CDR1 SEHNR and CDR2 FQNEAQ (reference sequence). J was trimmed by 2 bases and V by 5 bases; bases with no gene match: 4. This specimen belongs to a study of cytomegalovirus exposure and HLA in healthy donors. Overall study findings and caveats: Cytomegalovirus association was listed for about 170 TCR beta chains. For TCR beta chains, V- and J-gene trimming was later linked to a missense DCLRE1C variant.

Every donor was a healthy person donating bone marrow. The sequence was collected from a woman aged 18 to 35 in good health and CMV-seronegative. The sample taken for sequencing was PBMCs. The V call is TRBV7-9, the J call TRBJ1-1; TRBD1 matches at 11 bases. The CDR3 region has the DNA TGTGCCAGCAGCCTAGGACAGGGGGCTAACACTGAAGCTTTCTTT. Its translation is CASSLGQGANTEAFF.